These 20 T cell receptor beta chains originate from one sample sequenced in a study of blood T cell repertoires in COVID-19 (dated by TCRdb to about 2020). Library prep was done by the immunoSEQ multiplex PCR assay. The table was pulled from immuneACCESS by TCRdb, which kept in-frame rearrangements only. Such tables lose some clones; where checked, under half of the loss comes from unresolved V genes, and the rest has no known cause. The sample table holds around 69,000 clones, of which 65% to 90% were seen once. The ten largest clones take up roughly 25% of the sample. Sequencing was done on a sample of peripheral blood. All receptors come from a man in his fifties with acute or convalescent COVID-19.

The rearrangement links TRBV2 to TRBJ1-2; a weak D match, TRBD1 (5 bases). V was clipped by 8 bases and J by 1 base, with 8 bases between them. The CDR3 covers 12 residues. Germline V gene lookup returns CDR1 SNHLY and CDR2 FYNNEI. The CDR3 is CASDSLNYGYTF. The CDR3 region has the DNA TGTGCCAGCGACAGCCTTAACTATGGCTACACCTTC.

The chain has TRBV10-3 and TRBJ1-1; D is undetermined. The CDR3 has 13 residues. The germline V gene has CDR1 ENHRY and CDR2 SYGVKD. V was cut by 2 bases and J by 4 bases, with 8 bases left in between. CDR3 coding DNA: TGTGCCATCAGTGAGGCGGGGTTCACTGAAGCTTTCTTT. The encoded protein is CAISEAGFTEAFF.

This rearrangement joins TRBV3-1 (or the pseudogene TRBV3-2) to TRBJ2-4; 9 bases are shared with TRBD1. This CDR3 contains 14 residues. Germline lookup yields CDR1 LGHDT and CDR2 YNNKEL (reference sequence). V trimming: 0 bases; J trimming: 14 bases; junction bases outside the gene matches: 8. CDR3 residues: CASSQDAGTGSEYF. DNA for the CDR3: TGTGCCAGCAGCCAAGACGCCGGGACAGGGTCTGAGTACTTC.

This clone was recorded a few times. The V gene is TRBV13, the J gene TRBJ1-1; the D gene is possibly TRBD1 (5 bases). This CDR3 is 17 amino acids long. Trimming pared 1 base from V and 12 bases from J, leaving 27 bases between. Germline CDR1 reads PRHDT; CDR2 reads FYEKMQ (reference sequence). For the CDR3, the DNA is TGTGCCAGCAGCTTAGTTTTACGTCGGGGGAGAAGGATGGTTACTTTCTTT. This encodes CASSLVLRRGRRMVTFF.

The CDR3 reads CASSRKMAGGLGGEQYV. The CDR3 DNA reads TGTGCCAGCAGCCGGAAGATGGCGGGGGGCCTAGGTGGCGAGCAGTACGTC. The chain uses TRBV5-4 and TRBJ2-7, with TRBD2 identical over 8 bases. CDR3 length: 17 residues. The germline gives CDR1 SGHNT, CDR2 YYREEE (reference sequence). With 4 bases clipped from V and 6 bases from J, the junction kept 18 bases outside the gene matches.

The rearrangement uses TRBV19 and TRBJ2-5; tentatively, D is TRBD2 (5 bases). The germline V and J ends were trimmed by 4 bases and 0 bases, with 12 bases remaining between them. The CDR3 consists of 15 residues. CDR1 is LNHDA, CDR2 SQIVND, per germline (reference sequence). DNA for the CDR3: TGTGCCAGTAGTACTGCCCGCGGGTACCAAGAGACCCAGTACTTC. Translation: CASSTARGYQETQYF.

The rearrangement links TRBV4-1 to TRBJ1-2; the match to TRBD1 covers 8 bases. Looked up from germline, CDR1 is MGHRA and CDR2 is YSYEKL. This CDR3 is 15 amino acids long. The V and J ends lost 0 bases and 7 bases, in that order; junction bases with no gene match: 7. The CDR3 loop reads CASSQDGRGRGGYTF. The CDR3 nucleotides are TGCGCCAGCAGCCAAGATGGCAGGGGGCGAGGTGGCTACACCTTC.

The gene calls are TRBV3-1 (or the pseudogene TRBV3-2) and TRBJ2-1; D might be TRBD2 (6 bases). CDR1 is LGHDT and CDR2 is YNNKEL in the germline V gene (reference sequence). The CDR3 runs 15 residues. V lost 0 bases and J 7 bases, leaving 13 bases between the germline ends. This chain's CDR3 is CASSQDLEGLNEQFF. The CDR3 coding sequence is TGTGCCAGCAGCCAAGATTTGGAGGGGCTTAATGAGCAGTTCTTC.

Only one count was recorded for this clone. The chain links TRBV6-5 to TRBJ2-5, with 7 bases identical to TRBD1. CDR3 length: 13 residues. Trimming at V came to 7 bases and at J to 1 base, leaving 3 bases not matched to a gene. In germline, CDR1 is MNHEY, CDR2 SVGAGI. CDR3 sequence (DNA): TGTGCCAGCATGAGGGGGCCCCAAGAGACCCAGTACTTC. Translation: CASMRGPQETQYF.

The chain joins TRBV4-2 to TRBJ1-2; D unclear. Trimming pared 0 bases from V and 2 bases from J, leaving 7 bases between. Germline values: CDR1 LGHNA, CDR2 YNFKEQ. This CDR3 is 14 amino acids long. The CDR3, as DNA: TGTGCCAGCAGCCAAGATCAACAGAACTATGGCTACACCTTC. It codes for CASSQDQQNYGYTF.

This sequence joins TRBV6-5 and TRBJ1-2; 7 bases map to TRBD1. V was clipped by 5 bases and J by 6 bases; unmatched bases: 12. The germline CDR1 and CDR2 sequences are MNHEY and SVGAGI. The CDR3 has 15 amino acids. This chain's CDR3 is CASSSGTAGVDGYTF. DNA of the CDR3: TGTGCCAGCAGTAGCGGGACAGCGGGGGTTGATGGCTACACCTTC.

The chain has TRBV20-1 and TRBJ2-3; 10 positions match TRBD2. The length of the CDR3 is 15 residues. Looked up from germline, CDR1 is DFQATT and CDR2 is SNEGSKA (reference sequence). V was pared by 3 bases and J by 3 bases, with 6 bases of the junction left unmatched. CDR3 sequence: CSASGSGGPTDTQYF. The CDR3 DNA reads as TGCAGTGCTAGTGGTAGCGGGGGGCCGACAGATACGCAGTATTTT.

This clone appeared a single time. The chain links TRBV6-5 to TRBJ2-3, with 7 bases matching TRBD1. Germline V gene data show CDR1 as MNHEY and CDR2 as SVGAGI. This CDR3 is 14 amino acids long. With V trimmed by 10 bases and J by 1 base, 8 bases remained unmatched. CDR3: CATWTGRGTDTQYF. For the CDR3, the DNA is TGTGCCACCTGGACAGGACGGGGCACAGATACGCAGTATTTT.

The table lists this clone with a count of one. This chain joins TRBV7-2 and TRBJ2-3, with D unclear. This CDR3 has 11 residues. Deletions cut 1 base from V and 8 bases from J, with 4 bases between. Germline lookup yields CDR1 SGHTA and CDR2 FQGNSA. CDR3 sequence (DNA): TGTGCCAGCAGCTTAGTCGTTACGCAGTATTTT. Protein product: CASSLVVTQYF.

The rearrangement joins TRBV3-1 (or the pseudogene TRBV3-2) to TRBJ1-2; D call uncertain. Trimming took off 0 bases at V and 6 bases at J, with 11 bases between the two ends. The CDR3 length is 14 residues. Germline V gives CDR1 LGHDT, CDR2 YNNKEL (reference sequence). CDR3 loop: CASSQERGGHGYTF. The CDR3 DNA is TGTGCCAGCAGCCAAGAACGAGGCGGCCATGGCTACACCTTC.

This clone has more than one count but fewer than ten. The chain joins TRBV29-1 to TRBJ2-7; tentatively, D is TRBD1 (5 bases). Germline V lookup: CDR1 SQVTM, CDR2 ANQGSEA. V was shortened by 7 bases and J by 6 bases, with 10 bases between the two germline ends. This CDR3 is built from 10 residues. The CDR3 loop is CSATRAEQYF. Here the CDR3 DNA reads TGCAGCGCCACCAGGGCCGAGCAGTACTTC.

This chain joins TRBV2 and TRBJ2-3, with 13 bases fitting TRBD2. V dropped 7 bases and J dropped 5; count of bases not matched to a gene: 15. The CDR3 runs to 18 residues. Germline CDR1 is SNHLY and CDR2 is FYNNEI. CDR3 in amino acids: CASTLGLAGLRMVDTQYF. The CDR3 nucleotides are TGTGCCAGCACCCTGGGACTAGCGGGGCTCAGGATGGTAGATACGCAGTATTTT.

This clone was found a few times. This CDR3 is CASSLGTSGNTGELFF. CDR3 nucleotides: TGTGCCAGCAGCTTGGGGACTAGCGGAAACACCGGGGAGCTGTTTTTT. This chain uses TRBV13 with TRBJ2-2; 11 bases are shared with TRBD2. Germline lookup yields CDR1 PRHDT and CDR2 FYEKMQ (reference sequence). The CDR3 spans 16 residues. Trimming at V came to 3 bases and at J to 2 bases, leaving 2 bases not matched to a gene.

This rearrangement joins TRBV6-1 to TRBJ2-4; 10 nucleotides align to TRBD1. The length of the CDR3 is 17 residues. V shed 4 bases and J 1 base; nucleotides not matched to a gene: 7. Germline values: CDR1 MNHNS, CDR2 SASEGT. The CDR3 spells CASSGRQGAAAKNIQYF. The CDR3, as DNA: TGTGCCAGCAGTGGGCGACAGGGGGCGGCGGCCAAAAACATTCAGTACTTC.

The chain couples TRBV5-5 to TRBJ2-7; D is unresolved. Between the trimmed V and J ends, which lost 0 bases and 3 bases, there was a span of 7 bases. CDR3 length: 13 amino acids. Germline V gene lookup returns CDR1 SGHKS and CDR2 YYEKEE (reference sequence). The chain's CDR3 is CASSLGPLYEQYV. DNA for the CDR3: TGTGCCAGCAGCTTGGGGCCCCTCTACGAGCAGTACGTC.